The 4 T cell receptor beta chains reported below all come from one sample, sequenced in a study of OX40 agonist ivuxolimab in advanced cancers. Receptor libraries were prepared by the immunoSEQ multiplex PCR assay. Entries here come from immuneACCESS through TCRdb and include only in-frame sequences with V and J called. Some clones fail to appear in such tables; in the studies checked, an unresolved V gene covers under half of the shortfall, and the cause of the remainder is unknown. In this sample the table shows tens of thousands of clones, around four fifths of which occur a single time. The ten largest make up 2.5% to 4% of the sample. The sequencing used CD4+ or CD8+ T cells sorted from blood, collected in a trial of the OX40 agonist ivuxolimab. Receptors originate from an adult with an advanced solid tumor such as melanoma, head and neck, liver or kidney cancer.

The J gene is TRBJ2-2, the V gene TRBV18; no clear D gene. Germline V gene lookup returns CDR1 KGHSH and CDR2 LQKENI. Trimming pared 0 bases from V and 4 bases from J, leaving 6 bases between. The CDR3 has 14 residues. CDR3 DNA sequence: TGTGCCAGCTCACCACCGGGAAGCACCGGGGAGCTGTTTTTT. Its protein product is CASSPPGSTGELFF.

V usage is TRBV15 and J usage is TRBJ2-1; 8 bases map to TRBD2. Germline CDR1 LNHNV, CDR2 YYDKDF (reference sequence). V lost 0 bases to trimming and J lost 5 bases; unmatched junction nucleotides: 9. CDR3 length equals 17 residues. The CDR3 DNA sequence: TGTGCCACCAGCAGAGAGCGGGGGGTCCGGGTCCACAATGAGCAGTTCTTC. Translation: CATSRERGVRVHNEQFF.

The chain links TRBV27 to TRBJ1-3, with 7 bases matching TRBD1. Germline-derived CDR1 and CDR2 are MNHEY and SMNVEV (reference sequence). The CDR3 runs to 13 residues. Trimming removed 7 bases from V and 4 bases from J; junction bases left unmatched: 4. The CDR3 reads CASIGDSGNTIYF. In DNA, the CDR3 is TGTGCCAGCATAGGGGACAGCGGAAACACCATATATTTT.

The chain couples TRBV18 to TRBJ1-2, with 8 bases lining up with TRBD1. V lost 3 bases to trimming and J lost 4 bases; unmatched junction nucleotides: 4. CDR3 length equals 14 residues. Germline values: CDR1 KGHSH, CDR2 LQKENI. In DNA, the CDR3 is TGTGCCAGCTCACCGGGGACAGGTCCCTATGGCTACACCTTC. As protein: CASSPGTGPYGYTF.